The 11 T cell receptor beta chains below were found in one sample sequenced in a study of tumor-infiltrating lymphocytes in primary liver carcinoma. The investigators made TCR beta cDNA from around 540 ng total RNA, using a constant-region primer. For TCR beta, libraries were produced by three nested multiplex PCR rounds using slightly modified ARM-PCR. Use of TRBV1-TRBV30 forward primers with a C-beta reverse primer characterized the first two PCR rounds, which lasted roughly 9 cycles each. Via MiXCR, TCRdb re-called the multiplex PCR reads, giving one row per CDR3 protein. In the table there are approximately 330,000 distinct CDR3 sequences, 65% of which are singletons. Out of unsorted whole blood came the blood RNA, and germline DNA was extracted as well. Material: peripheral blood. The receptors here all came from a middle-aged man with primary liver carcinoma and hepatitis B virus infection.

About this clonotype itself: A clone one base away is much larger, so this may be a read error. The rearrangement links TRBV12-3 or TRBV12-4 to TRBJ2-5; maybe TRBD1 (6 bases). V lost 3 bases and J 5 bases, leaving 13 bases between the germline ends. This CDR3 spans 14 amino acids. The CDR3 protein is CASSFGYREETQYF. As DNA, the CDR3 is TGTGCCAGCAGTTTCGGCTACAGGGAGGAGACCCAGTACTTC.

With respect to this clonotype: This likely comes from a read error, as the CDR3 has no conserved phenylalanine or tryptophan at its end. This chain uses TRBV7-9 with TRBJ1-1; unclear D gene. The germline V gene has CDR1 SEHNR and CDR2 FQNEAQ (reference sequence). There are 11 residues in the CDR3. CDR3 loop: CVSSSQREAFI. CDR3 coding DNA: TGTGTCAGCAGCTCTCAGAGAGAAGCTTTCATT.

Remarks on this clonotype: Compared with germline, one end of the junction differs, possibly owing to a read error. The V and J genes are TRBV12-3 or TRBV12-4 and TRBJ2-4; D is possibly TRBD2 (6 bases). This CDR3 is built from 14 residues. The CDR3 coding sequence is TGTGCCAGTAGTTCAGTTAGCGGAGGGAACATTCAGTACTTC. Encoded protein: CASSSVSGGNIQYF.

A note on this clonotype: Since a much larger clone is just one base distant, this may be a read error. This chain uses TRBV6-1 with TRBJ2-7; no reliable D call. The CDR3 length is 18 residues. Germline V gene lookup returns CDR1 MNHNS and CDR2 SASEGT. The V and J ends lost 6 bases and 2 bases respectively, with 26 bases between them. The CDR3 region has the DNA TGTGCCAGCAGCATTTCCAGAATAAACTCAAGAACCACCTACGAGCAGTACTTC. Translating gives CASSISRINSRTTYEQYF.

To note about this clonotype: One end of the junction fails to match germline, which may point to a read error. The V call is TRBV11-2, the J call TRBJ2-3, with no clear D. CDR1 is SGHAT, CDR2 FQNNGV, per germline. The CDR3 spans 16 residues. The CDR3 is CASSLVGPQRTDTQYF. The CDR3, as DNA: TGTGCTAGCAGCTTAGTCGGCCCCCAGCGCACAGATACGCAGTATTTT. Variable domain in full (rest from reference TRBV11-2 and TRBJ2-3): EAGVAQSPRYKIIEKRQSVAFWCNPISGHATLYWYQQILGQGPKLLIQFQNNGVVDDSQLPKDRFSAERLKGVDSTLKIQPAKLEDSAVYLCASSLVGPQRTDTQYFGPGTRLTVL.

The CDR3 sequence is CASSGQGRDTQYF. CDR3 in DNA: TGTGCCAGCAGCGGACAGGGTAGAGATACGCAGTATTTT. V and J are TRBV25-1 and TRBJ2-3; 8 bases are a match to TRBD1. After removal of 6 bases from V and 5 bases from J, the junction contained 4 bases not matched to a gene. The CDR3 loop spans 13 amino acids. Germline V gene data show CDR1 as MGHDK and CDR2 as SYGVNS.

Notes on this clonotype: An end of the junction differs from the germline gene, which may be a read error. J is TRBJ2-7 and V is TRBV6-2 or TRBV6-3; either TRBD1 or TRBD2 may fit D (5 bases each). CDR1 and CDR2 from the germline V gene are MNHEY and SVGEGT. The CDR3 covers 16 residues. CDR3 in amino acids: CGSSQKGRTSSYEQYF. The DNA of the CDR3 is TGTGGCAGCAGCCAGAAGGGACGGACGTCCTCCTACGAGCAGTACTTC.

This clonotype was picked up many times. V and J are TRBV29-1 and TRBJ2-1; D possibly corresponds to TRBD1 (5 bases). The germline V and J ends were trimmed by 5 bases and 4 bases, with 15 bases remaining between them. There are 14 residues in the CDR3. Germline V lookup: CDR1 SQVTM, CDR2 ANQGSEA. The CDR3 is CSVPPSGAYNEQFF. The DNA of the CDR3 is TGCAGCGTTCCCCCTAGTGGGGCTTACAATGAGCAGTTCTTC.

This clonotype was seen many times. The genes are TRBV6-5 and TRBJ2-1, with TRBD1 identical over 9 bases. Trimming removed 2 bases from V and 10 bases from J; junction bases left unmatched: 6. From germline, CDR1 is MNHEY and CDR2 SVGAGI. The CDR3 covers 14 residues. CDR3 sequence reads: CASSYQSGTGEQFF. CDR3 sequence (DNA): TGTGCCAGCAGTTACCAATCCGGGACAGGGGAGCAGTTCTTC.

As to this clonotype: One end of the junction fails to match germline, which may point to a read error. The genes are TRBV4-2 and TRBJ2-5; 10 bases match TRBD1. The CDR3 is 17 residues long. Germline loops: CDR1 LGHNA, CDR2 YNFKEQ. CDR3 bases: TGTACCAGCAGCCAAGTGCGAGGACAGGGGGAGTCGCGGACCCAGTACTTC. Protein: CTSSQVRGQGESRTQYF.

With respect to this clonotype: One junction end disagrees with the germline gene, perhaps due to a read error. In nucleotides, the CDR3 is TGTGCCAGTAGCTCAGGGACTAACTCCTACAATGAGCAGCTCTTC. It codes for CASSSGTNSYNEQLF. The chain recombines TRBV11-1 with TRBJ2-1; the match to TRBD2 covers 7 bases. Germline V gene lookup returns CDR1 SGHAT and CDR2 FQDESV (reference sequence). The CDR3 is made up of 15 amino acids.